Each of the 30 T cell receptor beta chains below was sequenced from the same sample in a study of neurological immune-mediated disorders. TCRdb redid the calling of the 5' RACE reads with MiXCR, one entry per CDR3 protein. The table has approximately 48,000 distinct CDR3 sequences, 10% seen once. Sequences were obtained from PBMCs. The receptors originated from a man aged 65 to 85 with HTLV-1-associated myelopathy (HAM/TSP).

This clonotype has ten or more counts. The gene calls are TRBV28 and TRBJ1-1; TRBD1 agrees at 7 bases. Germline V gives CDR1 MDHEN, CDR2 SYDVKM. This CDR3 is built from 13 residues. The V and J ends lost 6 bases and 7 bases, in that order; junction bases with no gene match: 8. For the CDR3, the DNA is TGTGCCAGCAGCCCGACTTGGGACAGTGAAGCTTTCTTT. It translates to CASSPTWDSEAFF.

The sample holds many counts of this clonotype. The rearrangement joins TRBV6-2 or TRBV6-3 to TRBJ2-7; TRBD1 is a possible D gene (6 bases). There are 15 residues in the CDR3. Germline CDR1 is MNHEY and CDR2 is SVGEGT. V lost 6 bases and J lost 2, with 17 bases in between. This CDR3 reads CASSSSTGLTYEQYF. As DNA, the CDR3 is TGTGCCAGCAGCTCTTCGACAGGTTTAACCTACGAGCAGTACTTC.

This clonotype came up many times. CDR3 amino acids: CASSRRVLTF. The CDR3 DNA reads TGTGCCAGCAGCCGGAGGGTCCTGACTTTC. The chain links TRBV12-3 or TRBV12-4 to TRBJ2-6; tentatively, D is TRBD2 (5 bases). Trimming stripped 6 bases from V and 13 bases from J, with 7 bases between. The CDR3 sequence is 10 residues long.

This clonotype was seen ten or more times. The chain has TRBV28 and TRBJ2-3; 12 positions agree with TRBD2. Germline V CDR1 and CDR2: MDHEN, SYDVKM. CDR3 length: 19 amino acids. V gave up 6 bases and J gave up 0 bases; unmatched junction bases: 13. CDR3 bases: TGTGCCAGCAGCCCTTCTAGCGGGAGGGACCTATTGAGCACAGATACGCAGTATTTT. Amino acids: CASSPSSGRDLLSTDTQYF.

This clonotype has a count of ten or more. The CDR3 sequence is CASSLARSGDGYEQYF. In DNA form, the CDR3 reads TGTGCCAGCAGCTTAGCGCGGTCGGGAGACGGATACGAGCAGTACTTC. The chain combines TRBV7-2 with TRBJ2-7, with D maybe TRBD2 (6 bases). The CDR3 is 16 residues long. Germline CDR1 and CDR2: SGHTA and FQGNSA. Trimming left V 0 bases short and J 4 bases short, with 16 bases between.

The table lists this clonotype with many counts. The chain couples TRBV20-1 to TRBJ2-1, with D possibly matching TRBD2 (6 bases). Germline CDR1 DFQATT, CDR2 SNEGSKA (reference sequence). The CDR3 runs to 15 residues. V was trimmed by 5 bases and J by 0 bases, leaving 14 bases between them. DNA for the CDR3: TGCAGTGCTCACCCGATAGCGGTCTCCTACAATGAGCAGTTCTTC. Its protein is CSAHPIAVSYNEQFF.

This clonotype was counted many times. This chain joins TRBV6-5 and TRBJ2-1, with D possibly being TRBD1 (6 bases). The CDR3 loop spans 15 amino acids. Trimming cost V 5 bases and J 2 bases, with 13 bases left between them. The germline gives CDR1 MNHEY, CDR2 SVGAGI. CDR3 region: CASSLTGNPYNEQFF. The DNA for the CDR3 is TGTGCCAGCAGTCTTACAGGGAACCCCTACAATGAGCAGTTCTTC.

The chain is built from TRBV29-1 and TRBJ2-1; D might be TRBD1 or TRBD2, each matching 5 bases. CDR1 and CDR2 (germline): SQVTM, ANQGSEA. The V end lost 1 base, the J end lost 5 bases, and 12 bases lay between the germline ends. There are 14 residues in the CDR3. The CDR3 loop is CSVEGGARDNEQFF. The CDR3 DNA follows: TGCAGCGTTGAAGGAGGGGCGCGAGACAATGAGCAGTTCTTC.

The V gene is TRBV6-2 or TRBV6-3, the J gene TRBJ1-1, with D uncertain. Trimming took off 2 bases at V and 9 bases at J, with 10 bases between the two ends. CDR1 MNHEY and CDR2 SVGEGT come from the germline V gene. The CDR3 is 12 amino acids. The CDR3 nucleotides are TGTGCCAGCAGTTACCAGTGGAACCAAGCTTTCTTT. Amino acid sequence: CASSYQWNQAFF.

This clonotype was seen many times. The chain employs TRBV20-1 and TRBJ2-7; a possible D gene is TRBD2 (6 bases). The V end lost 6 bases, the J end lost 2 bases, and 11 bases lay between the germline ends. The length of the CDR3 is 12 residues. The germline gives CDR1 DFQATT, CDR2 SNEGSKA (reference sequence). The CDR3 coding sequence is TGCAGTGCCCCTACGGGGGCCTACGAGCAGTACTTC. It specifies CSAPTGAYEQYF.

This clonotype was detected ten times or more. This sequence joins TRBV28 and TRBJ2-1; unclear D gene. The germline V and J ends were trimmed by 7 bases and 6 bases, with 19 bases remaining between them. The germline V gene has CDR1 MDHEN and CDR2 SYDVKM. CDR3 size: 15 residues. The CDR3 DNA sequence: TGTGCCAGCAACCCCATCGGGCTACTACCCAATGAGCAGTTCTTC. Protein sequence: CASNPIGLLPNEQFF. The full variable domain, rest sourced from reference TRBV28 and TRBJ2-1, is DVKVTQSSRYLVKRTGEKVFLECVQDMDHENMFWYRQDPGLGLRLIYFSYDVKMKEKGDIPEGYSVSREKKERFSLILESASTNQTSMYLCASNPIGLLPNEQFFGPGTRLTVL.

In this sample, this clonotype turned up many times. V usage is TRBV5-1 and J usage is TRBJ1-2; D is unclear. Looked up from germline, CDR1 is SGHRS and CDR2 is YFSETQ. This CDR3 comprises 14 residues. V was shortened by 0 bases and J by 0 bases, with 6 bases between the two germline ends. The CDR3 region is CASSLDSANYGYTF. CDR3 DNA: TGCGCCAGCAGCTTGGACTCCGCTAACTATGGCTACACCTTC.

The CDR3: CSAPLVAIGSGNIQYF. In nucleotides, the CDR3 is TGCAGTGCTCCCCTGGTAGCTATCGGGAGTGGAAACATTCAGTACTTC. The rearrangement joins TRBV20-1 to TRBJ2-4; perhaps TRBD2 as D (6 bases). V gave up 5 bases and J gave up 6 bases, with 23 bases separating them. The CDR3 runs 16 residues. The germline V gene encodes CDR1 DFQATT and CDR2 SNEGSKA (reference sequence).

This clonotype occurred many times. The chain carries TRBV20-1 and TRBJ2-1; 11 bases map to TRBD2. V shed 6 bases and J 10 bases; nucleotides not matched to a gene: 5. Germline values: CDR1 DFQATT, CDR2 SNEGSKA (reference sequence). The CDR3 is 12 residues long. CDR3 DNA sequence: TGCAGTGCAAGTAGCGGGAGGGGGGAGCAGTTCTTC. Protein sequence: CSASSGRGEQFF.

This clonotype was observed many times. The V gene is TRBV7-6, the J gene TRBJ2-3, with D perhaps TRBD2 (5 bases). Germline V lookup: CDR1 SGHVS, CDR2 FNYEAQ. Trimming took 5 bases from V and 10 from J, leaving 10 bases between them. This CDR3 is 11 amino acids long. CDR3 bases: TGTGCCAGCAGCAATAGCGTGGCGCAGTATTTT. It is translated as CASSNSVAQYF. Using reference TRBV7-6 and TRBJ2-3 for the parts outside the CDR3, the full variable domain is GAGVSQSPRYKVTKRGQDVALRCDPISGHVSLYWYRQALGQGPEFLTYFNYEAQQDKSGLPNDRFSAERPEGSISTLTIQRTEQRDSAMYRCASSNSVAQYFGPGTRLTVL.

This clonotype was picked up a small number of times. Being one base from a much bigger clone, this may be a read error. V usage is TRBV20-1 and J usage is TRBJ2-5; D gene unclear. The CDR3 is made up of 11 amino acids. Per the germline V gene, CDR1 is DFQATT and CDR2 is SNEGSKA (reference sequence). CDR3 sequence reads: CTGRRQETKYF. Written as DNA, the CDR3 is TGCACTGGACGGCGACAAGAGACCAAGTACTTC.

This clonotype was counted at least ten times. CDR3: CASSLSLAGGGEQFF. Written as DNA, the CDR3 is TGTGCCAGCAGCTTGTCACTAGCGGGAGGGGGTGAGCAGTTCTTC. V is TRBV7-2 and J is TRBJ2-1; TRBD2 matches 13 bases. Unmatched junction bases numbered 5, after V lost 3 bases and J lost 9 bases. This CDR3 has 15 residues. The germline CDR1 and CDR2 sequences are SGHTA and FQGNSA.

This clonotype was observed at least ten times. The chain carries TRBV2 and TRBJ1-5; D is uncertain. The CDR3 is 13 residues long. CDR1 is SNHLY, CDR2 FYNNEI, per germline. V gave up 4 bases and J gave up 3 bases, with 7 bases separating them. Here the CDR3 DNA reads TGTGCCAGCAGTGCCCAGAACAATCAGCCCCAGCATTTT. Translation gives CASSAQNNQPQHF.

This clonotype was recorded many times. The chain joins TRBV7-2 to TRBJ2-4; a possible D gene is TRBD2 (6 bases). V lost 3 bases and J lost 7, with 10 bases in between. Looked up from germline, CDR1 is SGHTA and CDR2 is FQGNSA. This CDR3 is 13 amino acids long. As DNA, the CDR3 is TGTGCCAGCAGCTTGAAAACTAGCAACATTCAGTACTTC. Amino acids: CASSLKTSNIQYF.

This clonotype was seen at least ten times. The chain is built from TRBV4-2 and TRBJ2-1; D unresolved. Looked up from germline, CDR1 is LGHNA and CDR2 is YNFKEQ. Trimming removed 1 base from V and 9 bases from J, with 7 bases in between. This CDR3 has 12 amino acids. The CDR3 DNA follows: TGTGCCAGCAGCCAAGTCGGAAGTGAGCAGTTCTTC. This translates into CASSQVGSEQFF.

This clonotype was seen many times. The chain joins TRBV5-1 to TRBJ1-2; the match to TRBD1 covers 10 bases. Germline values: CDR1 SGHRS, CDR2 YFSETQ. The trim removed 3 bases at V and 2 bases at J, leaving 7 bases unmatched. CDR3 length: 16 amino acids. The CDR3 region has the DNA TGCGCCAGCAGCTGGACCGGGACAGGGGAAAACTATGGCTACACCTTC. Translation: CASSWTGTGENYGYTF.

This clonotype occurred many times. The CDR3 sequence: CASRAGGPHNEQFF. CDR3 DNA sequence: TGTGCCAGCAGAGCGGGAGGGCCCCACAATGAGCAGTTCTTC. The chain has TRBV5-6 and TRBJ2-1; TRBD2 aligns across 10 bases. Per the germline V gene, CDR1 is SGHDT and CDR2 is YYEEEE. The CDR3 covers 14 residues. V shed 5 bases, J shed 5 bases, and the junction held 4 bases outside the gene matches. The full variable domain, its missing parts supplied by reference TRBV5-6 and TRBJ2-1, is DAGVTQSPTHLIKTRGQQVTLRCSPKSGHDTVSWYQQALGQGPQFIFQYYEEEERQRGNFPDRFSGHQFPNYSSELNVNALLLGDSALYLCASRAGGPHNEQFFGPGTRLTVL.

In its sample, this clonotype ranks as medium-sized. The gene calls are TRBV29-1 and TRBJ2-7; D could derive from TRBD1 or TRBD2 (5 bases each). The CDR3 totals 12 residues. Germline-derived CDR1 and CDR2 are SQVTM and ANQGSEA. Trimming removed 7 bases at V and 2 bases at J, with 12 bases between. The CDR3 is CSAGKGAYEQYF. CDR3 DNA: TGCAGCGCGGGAAAAGGGGCCTACGAGCAGTACTTC.

This clonotype showed up many times. The rearrangement uses TRBV24-1 and TRBJ2-7, with D unresolved. CDR1 and CDR2 (germline): KGHDR, SFDVKD. Trimming removed 8 bases at V and 6 bases at J, with 7 bases between. This CDR3 has 10 residues. The CDR3: CATNSSEQYF. The CDR3 DNA follows: TGTGCCACCAATTCGTCCGAGCAGTACTTC.

Remarks on this clonotype: Possible read error: a much larger clone is one base away. The chain uses TRBV24-1 and TRBJ2-3; either TRBD1 or TRBD2 may fit D (5 bases each). Germline V lookup: CDR1 KGHDR, CDR2 SFDVKD. With 7 bases removed from V and 1 base from J, the gap between germline ends came to 14 bases. The CDR3 has 15 residues. The CDR3 loop is CATRPGKGGTDTQYF. The DNA for the CDR3 is TGTGCCACCAGACCCGGGAAAGGGGGCACAGATACGCAGTATTTT.

This clonotype was detected a few times. V usage is TRBV7-2 and J usage is TRBJ2-1; D is perhaps TRBD2 (6 bases). V gave up 5 bases and J gave up 5 bases, with 13 bases separating them. CDR3 size: 14 residues. The germline gives CDR1 SGHTA, CDR2 FQGNSA. The CDR3 here is CASSPRERNNEQFF. The DNA of the CDR3 is TGTGCCAGCAGCCCCCGGGAGAGGAACAATGAGCAGTTCTTC.

This clonotype was detected ten times or more. The chain joins TRBV18 to TRBJ2-7; 11 nucleotides align to TRBD2. The length of the CDR3 is 18 residues. From germline, CDR1 is KGHSH and CDR2 LQKENI. With V trimmed by 3 bases and J by 3 bases, 13 bases remained unmatched. The CDR3 is CASSPSLAGVGGYYEQYF. CDR3 DNA: TGTGCCAGCTCACCCTCACTAGCGGGAGTCGGGGGCTACTACGAGCAGTACTTC.

A few counts support this clonotype. This chain connects TRBV18 to TRBJ2-6; D uncertain. This CDR3 is 15 amino acids long. Trimming cost V 3 bases and J 1 base, with 7 bases left between them. Germline CDR1 and CDR2: KGHSH and LQKENI. CDR3 region: CASSPEGSGANVLTF. The DNA for the CDR3 is TGTGCCAGCTCACCCGAAGGGTCTGGGGCCAACGTCCTGACTTTC. The full variable domain, rest sourced from reference TRBV18 and TRBJ2-6, is NAGVMQNPRHLVRRRGQEARLRCSPMKGHSHVYWYRQLPEEGLKFMVYLQKENIIDESGMPKERFSAEFPKEGPSILRIQQVVRGDSAAYFCASSPEGSGANVLTFGAGSRLTVL.

Only a few counts were recorded for this clonotype. The chain recombines TRBV7-3 with TRBJ1-4, with no clear D. Germline V gene sequence: CDR1 SGHTA, CDR2 FQGTGA. V lost 5 bases to trimming and J lost 8 bases, with 12 bases between them. This CDR3 comprises 13 residues. The CDR3: CASSEGSGEKLFF. As DNA, the CDR3 is TGTGCCAGCAGCGAAGGGTCCGGGGAAAAACTGTTTTTT.

Many counts were recorded for this clonotype. This rearrangement joins TRBV7-8 to TRBJ2-7; unclear D gene. Germline V gene lookup returns CDR1 SGHVS and CDR2 FQNEAQ. The CDR3 is made up of 15 amino acids. Trimming cost V 0 bases and J 0 bases, with 9 bases left between them. The CDR3 protein is CASSLAVSNSYEQYF. The CDR3 DNA is TGTGCCAGCAGCTTAGCGGTCAGCAACTCCTACGAGCAGTACTTC.